This T cell receptor (beta chain) originates from a study of Ad26.COV2.S vaccination and SARS-CoV-2 variants. Study information: The vaccine Ad26.COV2.S was put into the muscle once, or twice with 56 days between.

Repertoires were generated with immunoSEQ multiplex PCR, while TCRdb's copy carries only in-frame clones and drops some. Here the sample spans approximately 450,000 clones, 80% to 95% being singletons. Documented treatment: some 20 received Ad26.COV2.S at low or high dose, single or two shots; about 5 received placebo; per-sample allocation not given. Material that was analyzed had been drawn on day 63 after the first vaccine or placebo injection. Whoever gave the sample was an adult aged 18-55 years in Boston. Expressing Wuhan-strain SARS-CoV-2 spike, an Ad26 vector served as the vaccine. Per germline, CDR1 MDHEN and CDR2 SYDVKM. This CDR3 contains 15 residues. V dropped 4 bases and J dropped 2; count of bases not matched to a gene: 7.

The sample here was peripheral blood, taken in a trial of Ad26.COV2.S vaccine versus placebo. The sequence came from a person aged 18-60 years who received the Ad26.COV2.S COVID-19 vaccine or a placebo. This rearrangement joins TRBV28 to TRBJ2-7; TRBD1 matches at 8 bases. CDR3 loop: CASSWAGTGTYEQYF. CDR3 bases: TGTGCCAGCAGTTGGGCCGGGACAGGAACCTACGAGCAGTACTTC.